This T cell receptor (beta chain) was sequenced for a study of shared clonotypes between healthy human individuals. Study observations and caveats: The naive CD4 repertoires of a handful of donors were compared, and roughly 5.1% of clonotypes were shared.

Remarks on this clone: Its antigen is still unknown.

Trimming cost V 4 bases and J 5 bases; bases outside gene matches: 2. The CDR3 has 15 amino acids. Germline assignment: CDR1 SGHAT and CDR2 FQDESV (reference sequence). On sorted subsets, replicate PCRs used approximately 190 ng DNA, or tens of thousands of T cell genomes. Libraries were prepared by immunoSEQ multiplex PCR; TCRdb keeps only in-frame clonotypes and omits some of them. The sample holds around 2.5 million clones, approximately 93% seen once. The donors, healthy adults who were HIV-negative, had experienced no recent acute infections or vaccinations. It was into CD45RA+ naive and CD45RA-negative memory subsets that the CD4+ cells were split.

The clonotype originates from a man aged 18 to 29 in good health. Some clones in this sample may be carry-over from other donors' samples. This chain links TRBV11-1 with TRBJ2-2, with 12 nucleotides matching TRBD2. What was sequenced was naive CD4+ T cells from PBMCs. Subset given: CD45RA+ positively selected. CDR3 sequence (DNA): TGTGCCAGCAGCTCCACTAGCGGGAGGACCGGGGAGCTGTTTTTT. It encodes CASSSTSGRTGELFF.